The next 25 T cell receptor beta chains were all read from a single sample in a study of cytomegalovirus exposure and HLA in healthy donors. Primers included in the PCR were 60 Vbeta and 13 Jbeta primers. Assay used: immunoSEQ multiplex PCR; TCRdb lists only in-frame clones, some missing. The table lists 150,000 or so clones, roughly 76% of them singletons. The sequencing input was PBMCs. These TCRs come from a woman between 18 and 29 years old in good health and CMV-seropositive.

Only a few counts were recorded for this clone. The chain carries TRBV30 and TRBJ2-5; D may be TRBD2 (7 bases). The CDR3 extends over 15 amino acids. Germline CDR1 and CDR2: GTSNPN and SVGIG (reference sequence). V was cut by 2 bases and J by 3 bases, with 16 bases left in between. In nucleotides, the CDR3 is TGTGCCTGGAGTTATAGGGGGGGGTTCAAAGAGACCCAGTACTTC. This gives the protein CAWSYRGGFKETQYF. Looking up the rest from reference TRBV30 and TRBJ2-5 gives the full variable domain: SQTIHQWPATLVQPVGSPLSLECTVEGTSNPNLYWYRQAAGRGLQLLFYSVGIGQISSEVPQNLSASRPQDRQFILSSKKLLLSDSGFYLCAWSYRGGFKETQYFGPGTRLLVL.

The chain couples TRBV7-2 to TRBJ1-1; D unclear. V lost 1 base and J 5 bases, leaving 11 bases between the germline ends. The CDR3 is 14 amino acids. CDR1 is SGHTA, CDR2 FQGNSA, per germline. The CDR3 bases are TGTGCCAGCAGCTTAGGGGCGGGGAGGACTGAAGCTTTCTTT. It yields the protein CASSLGAGRTEAFF. The full variable domain, completed using reference TRBV7-2 and TRBJ1-1, is GAGVSQSPSNKVTEKGKDVELRCDPISGHTALYWYRQSLGQGLEFLIYFQGNSAPDKSGLPSDRFSAERTGGSVSTLTIQRTQQEDSAVYLCASSLGAGRTEAFFGQGTRLTVV.

This sequence joins TRBV11-2 and TRBJ2-5; 7 bases line up with TRBD1. The CDR3 consists of 17 residues. Losses at the gene ends were 2 bases for V and 2 bases for J; bases not matched to a gene: 11. Germline V CDR1 and CDR2: SGHAT, FQNNGV. The CDR3 nucleotides read TGTGCCAGCAGCTTAAGTCGAGGGGGCCCTCTTCAAGAGACCCAGTACTTC. It specifies CASSLSRGGPLQETQYF.

This rearrangement joins TRBV19 to TRBJ2-7; 13 bases are a match to TRBD2. Trimming removed 5 bases from V and 3 bases from J; junction bases left unmatched: 4. The germline gives CDR1 LNHDA, CDR2 SQIVND (reference sequence). The CDR3 has 15 residues. The CDR3 DNA sequence: TGTGCCAGTAGTCCCAGGACTAGCGGGAGCTACGAGCAGTACTTC. It codes for CASSPRTSGSYEQYF.

The genes are TRBV15 and TRBJ1-2; D possibly corresponds to TRBD1 (6 bases). The V end was cut by 1 base, the J end by 2 bases, with 17 bases between. Germline values: CDR1 LNHNV, CDR2 YYDKDF (reference sequence). This CDR3 has 17 residues. The CDR3 DNA is TGTGCCACCAGCAGAGGTTCCAGGGGTAGGACGAACTATGGCTACACCTTC. Protein sequence: CATSRGSRGRTNYGYTF.

Of note for this clone: The same CDR3 also results from other DNA sequences found in this sample. The V call is TRBV7-2, the J call TRBJ2-7; 9 nucleotides align to TRBD1. Germline V CDR1 and CDR2: SGHTA, FQGNSA. Trimming at V came to 1 base and at J to 3 bases, leaving 1 base not matched to a gene. The CDR3 sequence is 14 residues long. DNA for the CDR3: TGTGCCAGCAGCTTAGGACAGGGGGTCTACGAGCAGTACTTC. The encoded protein is CASSLGQGVYEQYF. The entire variable domain, with the rest obtained from reference TRBV7-2 and TRBJ2-7, is as follows: GAGVSQSPSNKVTEKGKDVELRCDPISGHTALYWYRQSLGQGLEFLIYFQGNSAPDKSGLPSDRFSAERTGGSVSTLTIQRTQQEDSAVYLCASSLGQGVYEQYFGPGTRLTVT.

The chain is built from TRBV7-9 and TRBJ2-7; TRBD1 is a possible D gene (6 bases). The CDR3 runs 15 residues. The V and J ends lost 4 bases and 6 bases respectively, with 19 bases between them. The germline V gene has CDR1 SEHNR and CDR2 FQNEAQ (reference sequence). The CDR3 DNA reads TGTGCCAGCAGCTACTCAAACAGGGATTGGGGCGAGCAGTACTTC. Protein product: CASSYSNRDWGEQYF.

V is TRBV7-8 and J is TRBJ2-7; 16 bases are shared with TRBD2. The CDR3 spans 17 residues. CDR1 is SGHVS, CDR2 FQNEAQ, per germline. J was trimmed by 7 bases and V by 6 bases; bases with no gene match: 12. The CDR3 is CASRLTSGLAGGGEQYF. The CDR3 nucleotides are TGTGCCAGCAGGCTGACCTCGGGACTAGCGGGGGGGGGAGAGCAGTACTTC.

V gene TRBV5-1 combines with J gene TRBJ2-7; 7 nucleotides match TRBD2. Trimming at V came to 0 bases and at J to 3 bases, leaving 6 bases not matched to a gene. Per the germline V gene, CDR1 is SGHRS and CDR2 is YFSETQ. There are 15 residues in the CDR3. The chain's CDR3 is CASSLEVGGDYEQYF. The DNA for the CDR3 is TGCGCCAGCAGCTTGGAAGTGGGGGGGGACTACGAGCAGTACTTC. Full variable domain (remainder filled in from reference TRBV5-1 and TRBJ2-7): KAGVTQTPRYLIKTRGQQVTLSCSPISGHRSVSWYQQTPGQGLQFLFEYFSETQRNKGNFPGRFSGRQFSNSRSEMNVSTLELGDSALYLCASSLEVGGDYEQYFGPGTRLTVT.

The chain carries TRBV30 and TRBJ1-1; D unclear. Germline values: CDR1 GTSNPN, CDR2 SVGIG (reference sequence). V was pared by 3 bases and J by 3 bases, with 11 bases between. This CDR3 region has 13 residues. CDR3 DNA sequence: TGTGCCTGGAGGACCGGCGGTCACACTGAAGCTTTCTTT. Translating gives CAWRTGGHTEAFF.

J is TRBJ2-7 and V is TRBV6-6; no reliable D call. V was trimmed by 2 bases and J by 1 base, leaving 6 bases between them. Germline CDR1 is MNHNY and CDR2 is SVGAGI (reference sequence). This CDR3 is built from 13 residues. The CDR3 nucleotides are TGTGCCAGCAGTTACGGTCAGTCCTACGAGCAGTACTTC. Its translation: CASSYGQSYEQYF.

J is TRBJ2-3 and V is TRBV7-3; 10 bases map to TRBD1. The length of the CDR3 is 15 residues. Germline V gives CDR1 SGHTA, CDR2 FQGTGA. Losses at the gene ends were 5 bases for V and 7 bases for J; bases not matched to a gene: 9. In DNA form, the CDR3 reads TGTGCCAGCAGCCACGGGACAGGGGCTCACAATACGCAGTATTTT. Its protein product is CASSHGTGAHNTQYF.

V gene TRBV5-4 combines with J gene TRBJ2-1; 10 nucleotides line up with TRBD1. There are 15 residues in the CDR3. Germline V gene sequence: CDR1 SGHNT, CDR2 YYREEE (reference sequence). V lost 0 bases, J lost 5 bases, and 2 bases stayed unmatched. Written as DNA, the CDR3 is TGTGCCAGCAGCTTGGACGGGACAGGGGACAATGAGCAGTTCTTC. It is translated as CASSLDGTGDNEQFF.

This clone was recorded only once. The rearrangement links TRBV7-2 to TRBJ2-1; TRBD2 aligns across 10 bases. Germline lookup yields CDR1 SGHTA and CDR2 FQGNSA. This CDR3 region has 15 residues. V was clipped by 6 bases and J by 7 bases; unmatched bases: 9. The CDR3 DNA is TGTGCCAGCAGGCCTTTAGCGGGGGGCGATAATGAGCAGTTCTTC. Encoded protein: CASRPLAGGDNEQFF.

The chain employs TRBV25-1 and TRBJ1-2; TRBD1 agrees at 7 bases. Germline V gene lookup returns CDR1 MGHDK and CDR2 SYGVNS. The CDR3 runs 16 residues. V lost 0 bases and J lost 8; bases outside the gene matches: 12. The CDR3 spells CASSEYPTDRVGGYTF. CDR3 in DNA: TGTGCCAGCAGTGAATACCCAACCGACAGGGTAGGCGGCTACACCTTC.

The chain is built from TRBV4-1 and TRBJ1-2, with unresolved D. The V end was cut by 0 bases, the J end by 8 bases, with 10 bases between. Germline V CDR1 and CDR2: MGHRA, YSYEKL. CDR3 size: 13 residues. As DNA, the CDR3 is TGCGCCAGCAGCCAAGATATGGAGATCGGCTACACCTTC. Translation: CASSQDMEIGYTF.

Comments on this clone: An end of the junction differs from the germline gene, which may be a read error. V gene TRBV7-9 combines with J gene TRBJ1-1; TRBD1 aligns across 11 bases. CDR1 is SEHNR, CDR2 FQNEAQ, per germline (reference sequence). This CDR3 region has 16 residues. The CDR3: CSSSFWTGGKRTEAFF. CDR3 coding DNA: TGTTCCAGCAGCTTTTGGACAGGGGGCAAAAGGACTGAAGCTTTCTTT.

The gene calls are TRBV6-1 and TRBJ2-5; 11 nucleotides match TRBD1. V gave up 3 bases and J gave up 4 bases; unmatched junction bases: 7. This CDR3 is 16 amino acids long. Per germline, CDR1 MNHNS and CDR2 SASEGT. The CDR3 coding sequence is TGTGCCAGCAGTGACTGGACAGGGGGCATAAGAGAGACCCAGTACTTC. Translated: CASSDWTGGIRETQYF.

V usage is TRBV28 and J usage is TRBJ1-6; D is uncertain. The length of the CDR3 is 14 residues. V was pared by 2 bases and J by 10 bases, with 12 bases between. Germline CDR1 and CDR2: MDHEN and SYDVKM. CDR3 residues: CASSLGRGGSPLHF. As DNA, the CDR3 is TGTGCCAGCAGTTTAGGTCGGGGTGGGTCACCCCTCCACTTT.

The chain is built from TRBV4-2 and TRBJ1-6; a weak D match, TRBD1 (5 bases). Trimming cost V 0 bases and J 7 bases, with 10 bases left between them. CDR1 is LGHNA and CDR2 is YNFKEQ in the germline V gene. CDR3 length equals 15 residues. In nucleotides, the CDR3 is TGTGCCAGCAGCCAAGATCCGGGGGGGAATTCACCCCTCCACTTT. Translation: CASSQDPGGNSPLHF.

This sequence joins TRBV5-1 and TRBJ2-2, with D possibly matching TRBD2 (6 bases). From germline, CDR1 is SGHRS and CDR2 YFSETQ. CDR3 length: 16 residues. V dropped 4 bases and J dropped 4 bases, with 17 bases sitting between them. CDR3 nucleotide sequence: TGCGCCAGCAGCGGACGGGACGCGGGAATCACCGGGGAGCTGTTTTTT. Encoded protein: CASSGRDAGITGELFF.

The V gene is TRBV19, the J gene TRBJ2-7; 8 bases fit TRBD2. The germline gives CDR1 LNHDA, CDR2 SQIVND (reference sequence). V was clipped by 5 bases and J by 4 bases; unmatched bases: 13. The CDR3 sequence is 16 residues long. DNA for the CDR3: TGTGCCAGTAGTGCGCCGGGTGGACTAGCCGTTTACGAGCAGTACTTC. Its protein is CASSAPGGLAVYEQYF.

The chain has TRBV19 and TRBJ1-1; D is undetermined. This CDR3 is 13 amino acids long. Germline lookup yields CDR1 LNHDA and CDR2 SQIVND (reference sequence). Trimming removed 3 bases at V and 4 bases at J, with 9 bases between. The CDR3 nucleotides are TGTGCCAGTAGTATTCGGGGTAGCACTGAAGCTTTCTTT. It specifies CASSIRGSTEAFF.

The rearrangement joins TRBV29-1 to TRBJ2-7; D might be TRBD1 (5 bases). CDR3 length: 12 residues. V was cut by 6 bases and J by 1 base, with 10 bases left in between. Germline CDR1 SQVTM, CDR2 ANQGSEA. CDR3 loop: CSVLRESYEQYF. The CDR3 nucleotides read TGCAGCGTCCTCAGGGAATCCTACGAGCAGTACTTC.

This sequence joins TRBV9 and TRBJ2-5; 9 bases are shared with TRBD2. Germline V gene data show CDR1 as SGDLS and CDR2 as YYNGEE. The ends lost 6 bases at V and 1 base at J; junction bases unmatched: 7. The CDR3 consists of 15 residues. CDR3 sequence reads: CASTLAGSIQETQYF. DNA of the CDR3: TGTGCCAGCACTCTAGCGGGGTCTATCCAAGAGACCCAGTACTTC.